A single sample gave rise to the 9 T cell receptor beta chains below, sequenced in a study of monozygotic twins with inflammatory bowel disease. TCRdb re-called the 5' RACE reads; every CDR3 protein appears as one record, without DNA. Reported are nearly 450,000 distinct CDR3 sequences; the ten largest clones contain more than 2%. The sequenced sample was blood. All receptors derive from a human donor with ulcerative colitis or Crohn's disease, or a healthy co-twin of an affected twin (not recorded which).

The V call is TRBV9, the J call TRBJ1-6; TCRdb returns TRBD1, unconfirmable since there is no DNA. This CDR3 is built from 13 residues. Germline values: CDR1 SGDLS, CDR2 YYNGEE. This CDR3 reads CASSATGDSPLHF. Full variable domain (remainder filled in from reference TRBV9 and TRBJ1-6): DSGVTQTPKHLITATGQRVTLRCSPRSGDLSVYWYQQSLDQGLQFLIQYYNGEERAKGNILERFSAQQFPDLHSELNLSSLELGDSALYFCASSATGDSPLHFGNGTRLTVT.

The V call is TRBV5-1, the J call TRBJ1-6. Germline lookup yields CDR1 SGHRS and CDR2 YFSETQ. The CDR3 sequence is 14 residues long. The CDR3 region is CASSPGTLEGPLHF. The variable domain in full, completed from reference TRBV5-1 and TRBJ1-6, reads KAGVTQTPRYLIKTRGQQVTLSCSPISGHRSVSWYQQTPGQGLQFLFEYFSETQRNKGNFPGRFSGRQFSNSRSEMNVSTLELGDSALYLCASSPGTLEGPLHFGNGTRLTVT.

This chain connects TRBV5-1 to TRBJ2-7; TCRdb's D call of TRBD2 is untestable without DNA. The CDR3 sequence is 16 residues long. The germline V gene encodes CDR1 SGHRS and CDR2 YFSETQ. CDR3: CASSSGGQGGIYEQYF.

This sequence joins TRBV19 and TRBJ2-2. CDR1 is LNHDA, CDR2 SQIVND, per germline (reference sequence). This CDR3 contains 17 residues. The CDR3 loop is CASSPLGRSISTGELFF.

The rearrangement joins TRBV20-1 to TRBJ2-3; with no DNA, the TCRdb D assignment of TRBD1 cannot be verified. CDR3 length: 14 residues. Germline assignment: CDR1 DFQATT and CDR2 SNEGSKA (reference sequence). Here the CDR3 reads CSATLGRRTDTQYF.

V gene TRBV5-1 combines with J gene TRBJ1-2. The CDR3 is 15 amino acids. Germline V lookup: CDR1 SGHRS, CDR2 YFSETQ. Here the CDR3 reads CASSLEINGPYGYTF.

The chain links TRBV28 to TRBJ2-7; absent DNA, TCRdb's TRBD1 call cannot be checked. Per the germline V gene, CDR1 is MDHEN and CDR2 is SYDVKM. The CDR3 sequence is 15 residues long. The CDR3 sequence is CASSSGGTGAYEQYF. Complete variable domain (other parts from reference TRBV28 and TRBJ2-7): DVKVTQSSRYLVKRTGEKVFLECVQDMDHENMFWYRQDPGLGLRLIYFSYDVKMKEKGDIPEGYSVSREKKERFSLILESASTNQTSMYLCASSSGGTGAYEQYFGPGTRLTVT.

This chain uses TRBV19 with TRBJ2-7; the D call from TCRdb, TRBD2, cannot be confirmed without DNA. Germline lookup yields CDR1 LNHDA and CDR2 SQIVND (reference sequence). This CDR3 contains 15 residues. The CDR3 spells CASSIRHGLSYEQYF. Combining the CDR3 with reference TRBV19 and TRBJ2-7 gives the whole variable domain DGGITQSPKYLFRKEGQNVTLSCEQNLNHDAMYWYRQDPGQGLRLIYYSQIVNDFQKGDIAEGYSVSREKKESFPLTVTSAQKNPTAFYLCASSIRHGLSYEQYFGPGTRLTVT.

The V call is TRBV14, the J call TRBJ2-2; TCRdb's D call, TRBD2, is unchecked because there is no DNA. Per germline, CDR1 SGHDN and CDR2 FVKESK. The CDR3 spans 15 residues. The CDR3 loop reads CASSSQAANTGELFF. The complete variable domain, with remaining parts taken from reference TRBV14 and TRBJ2-2, reads EAGVTQFPSHSVIEKGQTVTLRCDPISGHDNLYWYRRVMGKEIKFLLHFVKESKQDESGMPNNRFLAERTGGTYSTLKVQPAELEDSGVYFCASSSQAANTGELFFGEGSRLTVL.